The text below deals with one T cell receptor beta chain. This record belongs to a study of control samples from healthy donors and cancer patients. TCRdb's table, derived via immunoSEQ multiplex PCR, lists solely in-frame clones and lacks some. The table records around 100,000 clones, more than 85% of them present only once. The length of the CDR3 is 14 residues. V lost 4 bases, J lost 4 bases, and 4 bases stayed unmatched. Germline lookup yields CDR1 KGHSH and CDR2 LQKENI. Material for sequencing was PBMCs. The chain is built from TRBV18 and TRBJ2-1; TRBD1 aligns across 7 bases. This sequence originates from a man aged 60-69 years with lung cancer. CDR3 in amino acids: CASSLGTAYNEQFF. Written as DNA, the CDR3 is TGTGCCAGCTCACTCGGGACAGCGTACAATGAGCAGTTCTTC. The full variable domain, rest sourced from reference TRBV18 and TRBJ2-1, is NAGVMQNPRHLVRRRGQEARLRCSPMKGHSHVYWYRQLPEEGLKFMVYLQKENIIDESGMPKERFSAEFPKEGPSILRIQQVVRGDSAAYFCASSLGTAYNEQFFGPGTRLTVL.